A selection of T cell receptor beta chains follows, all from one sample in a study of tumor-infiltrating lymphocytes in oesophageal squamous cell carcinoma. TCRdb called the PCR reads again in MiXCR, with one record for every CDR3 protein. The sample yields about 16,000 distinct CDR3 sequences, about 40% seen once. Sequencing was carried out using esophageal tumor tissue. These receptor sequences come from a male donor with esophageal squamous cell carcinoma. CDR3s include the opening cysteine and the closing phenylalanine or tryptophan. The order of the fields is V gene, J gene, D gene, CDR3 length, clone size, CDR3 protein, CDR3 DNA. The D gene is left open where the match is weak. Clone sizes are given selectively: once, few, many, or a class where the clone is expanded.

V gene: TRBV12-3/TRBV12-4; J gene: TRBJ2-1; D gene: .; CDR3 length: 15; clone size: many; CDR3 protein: CASSPRGGSHNEQFF; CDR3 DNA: TGTGCCAGCAGTCCCAGGGGGGGGTCCCACAATGAGCAGTTCTTC
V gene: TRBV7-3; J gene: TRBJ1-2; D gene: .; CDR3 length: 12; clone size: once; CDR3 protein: CATLTSPRSYTF; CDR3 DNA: TGTGCCACTCTGACGAGCCCCAGGAGCTACACCTTC
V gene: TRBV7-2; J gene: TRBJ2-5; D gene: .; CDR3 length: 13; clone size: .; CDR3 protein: CASRVRERGEQYF; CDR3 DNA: TGTGCCAGCCGTGTGCGGGAGAGGGGGGAGCAGTACTTC
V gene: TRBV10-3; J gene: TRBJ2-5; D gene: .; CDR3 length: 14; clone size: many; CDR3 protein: CAISEGRDQETQYF; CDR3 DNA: TGTGCCATCAGTGAGGGACGGGACCAAGAGACCCAGTACTTC
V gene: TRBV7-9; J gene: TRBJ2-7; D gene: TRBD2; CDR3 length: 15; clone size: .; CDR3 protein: CASSLVASGRAEQYF; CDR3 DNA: TGTGCCAGCAGCTTAGTGGCTAGCGGGAGGGCCGAGCAGTACTTC
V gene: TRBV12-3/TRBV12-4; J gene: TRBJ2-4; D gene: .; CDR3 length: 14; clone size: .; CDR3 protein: CASSSGQVQNIQYF; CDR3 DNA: TGTGCCAGCAGTTCAGGGCAAGTCCAAAACATTCAGTACTTC
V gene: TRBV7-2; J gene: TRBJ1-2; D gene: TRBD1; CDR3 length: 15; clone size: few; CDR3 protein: CASSLGTGGIYGYTF; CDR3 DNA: TGTGCCAGCAGCTTAGGAACAGGGGGCATCTATGGCTACACCTTC
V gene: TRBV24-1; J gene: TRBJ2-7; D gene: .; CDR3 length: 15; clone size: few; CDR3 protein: CATSDPGAAVYEQYF; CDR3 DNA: TGTGCCACCAGTGACCCCGGAGCGGCTGTCTACGAGCAGTACTTC
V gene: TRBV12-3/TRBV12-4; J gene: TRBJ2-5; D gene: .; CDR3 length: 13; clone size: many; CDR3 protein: CASSLRVGETQYF; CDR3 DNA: TGTGCCAGCAGCCTCAGGGTTGGGGAGACCCAGTACTTC
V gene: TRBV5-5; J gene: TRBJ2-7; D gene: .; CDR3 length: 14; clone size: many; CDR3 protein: CASSLWQGVNEQYF; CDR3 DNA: TGTGCCAGCAGCTTATGGCAGGGCGTCAATGAGCAGTACTTC
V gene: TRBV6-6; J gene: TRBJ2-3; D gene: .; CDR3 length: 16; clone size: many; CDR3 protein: CASSYPYCTSTDTQYF; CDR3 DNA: TGTGCCAGCAGTTACCCTTACTGCACTAGCACAGATACGCAGTATTTT
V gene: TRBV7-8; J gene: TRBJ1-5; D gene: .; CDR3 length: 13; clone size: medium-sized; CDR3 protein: CASSPDLDQPQHF; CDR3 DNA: TGTGCCAGCAGCCCAGATCTGGATCAGCCCCAGCATTTT
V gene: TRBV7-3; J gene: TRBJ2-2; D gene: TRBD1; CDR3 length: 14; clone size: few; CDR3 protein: CASTTGGDTGELFF; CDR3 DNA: TGTGCCAGCACCACAGGGGGCGACACCGGGGAGCTGTTTTTT
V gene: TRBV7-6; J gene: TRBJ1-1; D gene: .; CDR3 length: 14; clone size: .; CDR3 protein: CASSFQGPNTEAFF; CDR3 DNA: TGTGCCAGCAGCTTTCAGGGACCGAACACTGAAGCTTTCTTT
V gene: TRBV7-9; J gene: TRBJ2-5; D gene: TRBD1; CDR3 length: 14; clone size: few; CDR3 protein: CASSQGTAQETQYF; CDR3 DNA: TGTGCCAGCAGCCAAGGGACAGCACAAGAGACCCAGTACTTC
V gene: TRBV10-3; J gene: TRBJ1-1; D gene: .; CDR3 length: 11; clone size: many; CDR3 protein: CAIRGGAEAFF; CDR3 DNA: TGTGCCATCAGGGGTGGGGCCGAAGCTTTCTTT
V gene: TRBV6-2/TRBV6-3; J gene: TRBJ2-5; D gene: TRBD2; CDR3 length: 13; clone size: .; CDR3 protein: CASSRDYGETQYF; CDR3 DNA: TGTGCCAGCTCGCGGGACTACGGGGAGACCCAGTACTTC
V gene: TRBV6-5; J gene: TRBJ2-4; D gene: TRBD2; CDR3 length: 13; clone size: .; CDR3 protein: CASGFGGKNIQYF; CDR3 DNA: TGTGCCAGCGGCTTCGGGGGGAAAAACATTCAGTACTTC
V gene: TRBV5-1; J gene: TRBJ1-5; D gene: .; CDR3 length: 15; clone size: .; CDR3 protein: CASSPSGQGNQPQHF; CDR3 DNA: TGCGCCAGCAGCCCGAGCGGCCAGGGCAATCAGCCCCAGCATTTT
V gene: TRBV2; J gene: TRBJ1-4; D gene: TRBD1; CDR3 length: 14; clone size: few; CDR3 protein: CASRGTGGGEKLFF; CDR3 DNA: TGTGCCAGCAGGGGGACAGGGGGAGGCGAAAAACTGTTTTTT
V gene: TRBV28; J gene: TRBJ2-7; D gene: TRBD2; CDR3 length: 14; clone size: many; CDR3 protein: CASQGPGRAYEQYF; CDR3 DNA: TGTGCCAGTCAAGGGCCAGGGAGGGCCTACGAGCAGTACTTC
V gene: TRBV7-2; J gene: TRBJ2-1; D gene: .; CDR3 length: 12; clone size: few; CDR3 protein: CASSLGGYEQFF; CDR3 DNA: TGTGCCAGCAGCTTAGGGGGGTATGAGCAGTTCTTC
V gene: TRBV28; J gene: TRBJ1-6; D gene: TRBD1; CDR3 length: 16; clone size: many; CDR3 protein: CASSSGGQGYNSPLHF; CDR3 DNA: TGTGCCAGCAGCTCCGGGGGACAGGGCTATAATTCACCCCTCCACTTT
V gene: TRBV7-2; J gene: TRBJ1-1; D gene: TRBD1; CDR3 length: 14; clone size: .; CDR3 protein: CASSQQGADTEAFF; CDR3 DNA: TGTGCCAGCAGTCAACAGGGGGCTGACACTGAAGCTTTCTTT
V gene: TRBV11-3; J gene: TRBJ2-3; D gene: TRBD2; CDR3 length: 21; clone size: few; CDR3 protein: CASSLGRGGGLSGRAEDTQYF; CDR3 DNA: TGTGCCAGCAGCTTAGGTCGCGGGGGCGGACTAAGCGGGAGGGCCGAAGATACGCAGTATTTT
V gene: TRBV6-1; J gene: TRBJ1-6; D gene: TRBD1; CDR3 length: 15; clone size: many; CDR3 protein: CASNPITGATSPLHF; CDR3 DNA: TGTGCCAGCAACCCGATTACAGGGGCCACCTCACCCCTCCACTTT
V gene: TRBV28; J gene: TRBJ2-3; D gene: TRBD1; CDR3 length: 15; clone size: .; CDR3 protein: CASCQQGWDADKLYF; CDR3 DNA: TGTGCCAGCTGTCAACAGGGGTGGGACGCAGATAAGCTGTATTTT
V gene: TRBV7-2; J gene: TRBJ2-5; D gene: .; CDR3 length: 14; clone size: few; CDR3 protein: CASSVTPGGVTQYF; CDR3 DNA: TGTGCCAGCAGCGTGACCCCAGGAGGTGTGACCCAGTACTTC
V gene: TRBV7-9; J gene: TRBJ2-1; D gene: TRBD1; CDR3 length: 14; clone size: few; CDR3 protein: CASSTGQGYNEQFF; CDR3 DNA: TGTGCCAGCAGCACGGGACAGGGGTACAATGAGCAGTTCTTC
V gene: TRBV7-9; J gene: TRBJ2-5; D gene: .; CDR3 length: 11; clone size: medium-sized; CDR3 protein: CASSSGETQYF; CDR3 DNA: TGTGCCAGCAGCTCTGGGGAGACCCAGTACTTC
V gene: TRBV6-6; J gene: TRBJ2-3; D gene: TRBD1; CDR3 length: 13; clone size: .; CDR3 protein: CASTATTGTGVYF; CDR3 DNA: TGTGCCAGCACTGCGACGACCGGGACAGGCGTCTATTTT
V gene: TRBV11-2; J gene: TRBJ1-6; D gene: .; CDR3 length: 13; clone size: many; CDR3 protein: CASSLQPYSPLHF; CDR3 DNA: TGTGCCAGCAGCTTACAACCTTATTCACCCCTCCACTTT
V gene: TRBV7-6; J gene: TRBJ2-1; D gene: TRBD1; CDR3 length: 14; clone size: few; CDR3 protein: CASSLTQGENEQFF; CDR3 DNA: TGTGCCAGCAGCTTAACCCAGGGGGAAAATGAGCAGTTCTTC
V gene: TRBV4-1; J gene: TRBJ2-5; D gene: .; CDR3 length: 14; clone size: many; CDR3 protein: CASSQVGPQETQYF; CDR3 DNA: TGCGCCAGCAGCCAAGTAGGGCCCCAAGAGACCCAGTACTTC
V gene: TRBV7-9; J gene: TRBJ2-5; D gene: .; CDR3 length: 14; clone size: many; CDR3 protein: CASSYPDGTRDQYF; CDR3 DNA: TGTGCCAGCAGCTACCCGGACGGGACGAGAGACCAGTACTTC
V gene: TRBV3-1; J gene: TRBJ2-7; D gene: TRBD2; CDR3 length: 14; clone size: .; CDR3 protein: CASRLSGFYNEQYF; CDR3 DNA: TGTGCCAGCAGACTTAGCGGGTTTTACAATGAGCAGTACTTC
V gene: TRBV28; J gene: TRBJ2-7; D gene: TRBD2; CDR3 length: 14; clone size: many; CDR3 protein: CASSRLAGTYEQYF; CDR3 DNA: TGTGCCAGCAGTAGACTAGCGGGCACCTACGAGCAGTACTTC